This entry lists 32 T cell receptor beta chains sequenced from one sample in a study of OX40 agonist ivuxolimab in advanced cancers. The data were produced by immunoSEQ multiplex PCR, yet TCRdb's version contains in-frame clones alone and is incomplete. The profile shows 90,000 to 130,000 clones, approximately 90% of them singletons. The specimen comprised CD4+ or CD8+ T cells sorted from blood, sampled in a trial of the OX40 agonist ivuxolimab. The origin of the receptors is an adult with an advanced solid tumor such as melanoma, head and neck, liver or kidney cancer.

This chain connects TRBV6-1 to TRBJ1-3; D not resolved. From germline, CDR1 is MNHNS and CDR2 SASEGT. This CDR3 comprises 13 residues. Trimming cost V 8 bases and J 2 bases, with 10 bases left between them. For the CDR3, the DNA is TGTGCCAGCGCAGCACAAACTGGAAACACCATATATTTT. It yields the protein CASAAQTGNTIYF.

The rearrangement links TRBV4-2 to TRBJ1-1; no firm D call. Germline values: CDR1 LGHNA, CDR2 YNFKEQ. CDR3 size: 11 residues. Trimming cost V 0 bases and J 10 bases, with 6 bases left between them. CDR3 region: CASSQDSRAFF. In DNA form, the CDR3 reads TGTGCCAGCAGCCAAGATTCTCGAGCTTTCTTT.

CDR3 DNA: TGTGCCAGCCTCCTGTTGCCTGAGACCCAGTACTTC. Protein sequence: CASLLLPETQYF. This sequence joins TRBV6-1 and TRBJ2-5; D gene unclear. The length of the CDR3 is 12 residues. Germline V gene data show CDR1 as MNHNS and CDR2 as SASEGT. Trimming removed 8 bases at V and 5 bases at J, with 12 bases between.

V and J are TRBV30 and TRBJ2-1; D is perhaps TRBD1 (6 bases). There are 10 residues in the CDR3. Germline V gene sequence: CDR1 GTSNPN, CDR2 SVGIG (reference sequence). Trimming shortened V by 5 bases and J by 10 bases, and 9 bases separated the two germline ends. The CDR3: CAWGQWEQFF. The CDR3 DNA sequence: TGTGCCTGGGGACAGTGGGAGCAGTTCTTC. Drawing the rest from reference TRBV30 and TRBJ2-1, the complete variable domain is SQTIHQWPATLVQPVGSPLSLECTVEGTSNPNLYWYRQAAGRGLQLLFYSVGIGQISSEVPQNLSASRPQDRQFILSSKKLLLSDSGFYLCAWGQWEQFFGPGTRLTVL.

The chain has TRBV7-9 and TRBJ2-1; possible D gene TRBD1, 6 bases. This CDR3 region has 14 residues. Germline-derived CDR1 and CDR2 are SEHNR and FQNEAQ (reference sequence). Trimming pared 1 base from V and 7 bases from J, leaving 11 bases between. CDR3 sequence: CASSLVTGLNEQFF. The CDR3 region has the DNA TGTGCCAGCAGCTTAGTGACAGGTTTGAATGAGCAGTTCTTC.

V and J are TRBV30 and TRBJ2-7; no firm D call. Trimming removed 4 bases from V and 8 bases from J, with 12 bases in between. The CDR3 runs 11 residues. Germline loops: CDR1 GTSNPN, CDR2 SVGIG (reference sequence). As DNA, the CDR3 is TGTGCCTGGAACGGGCCATTTCAGCAGTACTTC. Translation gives CAWNGPFQQYF.

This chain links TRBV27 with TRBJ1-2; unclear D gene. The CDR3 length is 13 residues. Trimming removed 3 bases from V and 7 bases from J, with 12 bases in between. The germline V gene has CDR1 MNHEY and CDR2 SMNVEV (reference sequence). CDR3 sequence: CASSFQGSVGYTF. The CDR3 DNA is TGTGCCAGCAGTTTCCAAGGATCGGTTGGCTACACCTTC.

DNA for the CDR3: TGTGCCAGCAGCTTGGAGGGATCGCCCACCGGGGAGCTGTTTTTT. As protein: CASSLEGSPTGELFF. V and J are TRBV5-4 and TRBJ2-2; D not certain. The CDR3 is 15 amino acids. Trimming took off 0 bases at V and 4 bases at J, with 10 bases between the two ends. Germline-derived CDR1 and CDR2 are SGHNT and YYREEE (reference sequence).

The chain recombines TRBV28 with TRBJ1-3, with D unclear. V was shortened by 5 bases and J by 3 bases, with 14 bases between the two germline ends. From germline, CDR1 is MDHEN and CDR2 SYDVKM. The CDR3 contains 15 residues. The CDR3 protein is CASSREGFGGNTIYF. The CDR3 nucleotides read TGTGCCAGCAGTCGAGAGGGTTTTGGTGGAAACACCATATATTTT.

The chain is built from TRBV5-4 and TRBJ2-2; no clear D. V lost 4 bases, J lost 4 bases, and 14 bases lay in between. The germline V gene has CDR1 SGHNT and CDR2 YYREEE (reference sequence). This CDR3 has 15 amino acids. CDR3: CASSGVVAGTGELFF. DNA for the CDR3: TGTGCCAGCAGCGGGGTAGTTGCCGGCACCGGGGAGCTGTTTTTT.

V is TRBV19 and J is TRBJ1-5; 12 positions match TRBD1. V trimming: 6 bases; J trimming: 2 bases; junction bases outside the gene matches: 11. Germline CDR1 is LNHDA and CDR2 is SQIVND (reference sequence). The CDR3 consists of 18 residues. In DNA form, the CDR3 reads TGTGCCAGTAGATCCGGGACAGGGGGCCTTTGGGGCAATCAGCCCCAGCATTTT. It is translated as CASRSGTGGLWGNQPQHF.

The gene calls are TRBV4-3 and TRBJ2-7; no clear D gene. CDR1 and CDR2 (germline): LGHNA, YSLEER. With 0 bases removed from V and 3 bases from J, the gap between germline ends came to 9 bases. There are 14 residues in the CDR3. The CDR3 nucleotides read TGCGCCAGCAGCCAAGATCGCGCAGGCTACGAGCAGTACTTC. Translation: CASSQDRAGYEQYF.

CDR3 nucleotides: TGCAGCGTTGCTGAGGGGGGCTATGGCTACACCTTC. This translates into CSVAEGGYGYTF. J is TRBJ1-2 and V is TRBV29-1, with TRBD1 as a possible D gene (6 bases). The CDR3 has 12 amino acids. Germline CDR1 SQVTM, CDR2 ANQGSEA. The V end lost 4 bases, the J end lost 4 bases, and 10 bases lay between the germline ends.

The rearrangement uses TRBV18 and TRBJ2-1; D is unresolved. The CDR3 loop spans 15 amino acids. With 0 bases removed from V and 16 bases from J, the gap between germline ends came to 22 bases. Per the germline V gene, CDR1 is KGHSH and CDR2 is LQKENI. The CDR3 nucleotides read TGTGCCAGCTCACCACCGTCGGGCTCCCTCGTACCCGGATTCTTC. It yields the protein CASSPPSGSLVPGFF.

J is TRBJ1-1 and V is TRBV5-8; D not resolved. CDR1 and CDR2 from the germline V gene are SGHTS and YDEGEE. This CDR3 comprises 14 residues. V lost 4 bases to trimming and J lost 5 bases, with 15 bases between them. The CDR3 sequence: CASSLGPGDTEAFF. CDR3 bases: TGTGCCAGCAGCCTCGGCCCCGGGGATACTGAAGCTTTCTTT. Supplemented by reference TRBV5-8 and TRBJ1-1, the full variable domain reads EAGVTQSPTHLIKTRGQQATLRCSPISGHTSVYWYQQALGLGLQFLLWYDEGEERNRGNFPPRFSGRQFPNYSSELNVNALELEDSALYLCASSLGPGDTEAFFGQGTRLTVV.

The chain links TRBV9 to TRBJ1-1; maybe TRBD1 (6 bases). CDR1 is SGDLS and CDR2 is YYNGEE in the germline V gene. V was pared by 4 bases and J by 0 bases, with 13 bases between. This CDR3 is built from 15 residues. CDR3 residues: CASSLLDSLNTEAFF. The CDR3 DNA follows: TGTGCCAGCAGCCTTTTGGACAGCTTGAACACTGAAGCTTTCTTT.

The CDR3 spells CASSLSMVRLKQYF. DNA of the CDR3: TGTGCCAGCAGTTTATCGATGGTCCGCTTAAAGCAGTACTTC. J is TRBJ2-7 and V is TRBV27; D gene uncertain. Germline V CDR1 and CDR2: MNHEY, SMNVEV (reference sequence). Trimming pared 0 bases from V and 8 bases from J, leaving 14 bases between. The CDR3 has 14 residues.

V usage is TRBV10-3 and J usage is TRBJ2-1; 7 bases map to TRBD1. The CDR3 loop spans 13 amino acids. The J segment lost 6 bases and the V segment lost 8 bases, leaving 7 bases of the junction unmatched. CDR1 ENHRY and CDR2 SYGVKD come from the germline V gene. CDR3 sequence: CAIWGQNANEQFF. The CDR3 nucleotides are TGTGCCATCTGGGGACAGAACGCCAATGAGCAGTTCTTC.

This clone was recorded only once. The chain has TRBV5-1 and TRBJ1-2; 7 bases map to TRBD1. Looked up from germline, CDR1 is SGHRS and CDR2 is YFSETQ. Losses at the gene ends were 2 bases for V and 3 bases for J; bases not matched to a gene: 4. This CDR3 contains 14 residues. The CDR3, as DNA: TGCGCCAGCAGCTTAAGCACAGGGGACTATGGCTACACCTTC. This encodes CASSLSTGDYGYTF.

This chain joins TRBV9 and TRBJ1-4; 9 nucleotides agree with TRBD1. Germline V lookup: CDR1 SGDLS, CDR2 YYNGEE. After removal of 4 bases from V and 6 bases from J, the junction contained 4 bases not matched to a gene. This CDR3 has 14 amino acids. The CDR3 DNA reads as TGTGCCAGCAGCAAGGACAGGGGCTATGAAAAACTGTTTTTT. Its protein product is CASSKDRGYEKLFF.

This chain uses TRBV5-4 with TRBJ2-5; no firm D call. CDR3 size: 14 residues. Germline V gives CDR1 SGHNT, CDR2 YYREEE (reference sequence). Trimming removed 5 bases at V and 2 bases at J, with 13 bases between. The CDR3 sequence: CASSYRDNQETQYF. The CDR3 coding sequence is TGTGCCAGCAGTTATAGAGATAATCAAGAGACCCAGTACTTC. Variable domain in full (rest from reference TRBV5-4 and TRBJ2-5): ETGVTQSPTHLIKTRGQQVTLRCSSQSGHNTVSWYQQALGQGPQFIFQYYREEENGRGNFPPRFSGLQFPNYSSELNVNALELDDSALYLCASSYRDNQETQYFGPGTRLLVL.

The CDR3 is CASSEFDGGNEQFF. Here the CDR3 DNA reads TGTGCCAGCAGTGAATTTGACGGTGGGAATGAGCAGTTCTTC. The rearrangement joins TRBV25-1 to TRBJ2-1, with D unclear. This CDR3 contains 14 residues. The V gene's germline CDR1 is MGHDK and CDR2 SYGVNS. The V and J ends lost 1 base and 7 bases respectively, with 11 bases between them.

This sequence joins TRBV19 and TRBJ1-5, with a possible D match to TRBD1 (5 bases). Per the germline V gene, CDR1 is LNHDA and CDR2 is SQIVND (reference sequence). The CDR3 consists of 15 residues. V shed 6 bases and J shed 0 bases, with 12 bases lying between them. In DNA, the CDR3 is TGTGCCAGTAGGACACAGGCCTATAGCAATCAGCCCCAGCATTTT. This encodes CASRTQAYSNQPQHF.

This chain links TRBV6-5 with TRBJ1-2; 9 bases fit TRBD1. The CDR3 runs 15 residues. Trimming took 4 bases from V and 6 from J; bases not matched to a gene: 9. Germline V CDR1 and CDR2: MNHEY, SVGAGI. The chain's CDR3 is CASSSPGQGGNGYTF. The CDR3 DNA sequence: TGTGCCAGCAGTTCCCCGGGACAGGGCGGGAATGGCTACACCTTC.

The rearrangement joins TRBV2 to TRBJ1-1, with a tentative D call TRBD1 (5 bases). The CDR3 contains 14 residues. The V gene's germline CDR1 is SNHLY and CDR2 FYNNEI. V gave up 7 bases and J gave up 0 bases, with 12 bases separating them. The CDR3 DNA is TGTGCCAGCAACCTGGGACCGATGAACACTGAAGCTTTCTTT. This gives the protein CASNLGPMNTEAFF.

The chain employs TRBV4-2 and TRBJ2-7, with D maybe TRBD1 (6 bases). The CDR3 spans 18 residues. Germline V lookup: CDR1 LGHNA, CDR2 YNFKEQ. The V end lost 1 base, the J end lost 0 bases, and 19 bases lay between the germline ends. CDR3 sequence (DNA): TGTGCCAGCAGCCAAGCAGGTTTGGTGGGACAAAGCTCCTACGAGCAGTACTTC. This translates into CASSQAGLVGQSSYEQYF.

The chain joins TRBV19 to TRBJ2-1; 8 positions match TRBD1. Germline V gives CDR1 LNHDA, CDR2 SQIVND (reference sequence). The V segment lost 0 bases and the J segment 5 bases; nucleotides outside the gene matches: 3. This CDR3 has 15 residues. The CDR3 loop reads CASSIERTGNNEQFF. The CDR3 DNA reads TGTGCCAGTAGTATAGAGCGGACAGGGAACAATGAGCAGTTCTTC.

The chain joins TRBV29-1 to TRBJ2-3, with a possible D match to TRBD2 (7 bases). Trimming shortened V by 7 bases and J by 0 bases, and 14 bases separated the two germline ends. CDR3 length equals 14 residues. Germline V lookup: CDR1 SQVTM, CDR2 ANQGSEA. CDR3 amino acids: CSASRGGSTDTQYF. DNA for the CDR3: TGCAGCGCATCCAGGGGAGGGAGCACAGATACGCAGTATTTT.

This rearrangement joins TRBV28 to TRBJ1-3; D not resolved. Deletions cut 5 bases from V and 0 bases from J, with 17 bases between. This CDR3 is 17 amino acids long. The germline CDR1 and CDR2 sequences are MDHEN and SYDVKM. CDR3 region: CASSKDQSLVSGNTIYF. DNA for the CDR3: TGTGCCAGCAGTAAAGACCAGTCCCTAGTCTCTGGAAACACCATATATTTT.

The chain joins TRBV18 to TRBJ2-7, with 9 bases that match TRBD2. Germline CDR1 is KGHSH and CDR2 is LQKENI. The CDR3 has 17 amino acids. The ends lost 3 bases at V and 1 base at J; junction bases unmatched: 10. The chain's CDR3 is CASSPAGGTTGSYEQYF. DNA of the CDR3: TGTGCCAGCTCACCTGCGGGAGGGACTACAGGATCCTACGAGCAGTACTTC.

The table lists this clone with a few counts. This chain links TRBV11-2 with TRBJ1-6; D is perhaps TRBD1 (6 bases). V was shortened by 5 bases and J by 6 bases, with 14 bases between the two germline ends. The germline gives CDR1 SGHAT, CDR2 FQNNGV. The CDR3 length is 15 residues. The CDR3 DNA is TGTGCCAGCAGCCCTCGGGACAACCTTAATTCACCCCTCCACTTT. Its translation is CASSPRDNLNSPLHF.

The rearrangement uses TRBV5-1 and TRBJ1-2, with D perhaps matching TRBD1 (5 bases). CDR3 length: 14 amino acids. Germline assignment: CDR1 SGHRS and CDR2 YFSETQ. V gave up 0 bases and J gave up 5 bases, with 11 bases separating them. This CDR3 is CASSLAVTVYGYTF. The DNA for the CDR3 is TGCGCCAGCAGCTTGGCTGTGACAGTTTATGGCTACACCTTC.